Listed here are 8 T cell receptor beta chains from one sample, sequenced in a study of blood T cell repertoires in COVID-19. TCRdb's copy holds only in-frame clones and misses some; the assay was immunoSEQ multiplex PCR. This sample has 250,000 or so clones, with 87% found just once. The source material was PBMCs or T cells enriched from blood (not recorded which). The receptors come from a woman aged 30 to 39 with acute COVID-19.

This clone has only one observation. The chain carries TRBV2 and TRBJ1-5; D is uncertain. The germline gives CDR1 SNHLY, CDR2 FYNNEI. The length of the CDR3 is 13 residues. V was shortened by 9 bases and J by 3 bases, with 12 bases between the two germline ends. The CDR3 protein is CASSRVSNQPQHF. The CDR3 DNA is TGTGCCAGTTCGCGGGTATCCAATCAGCCCCAGCATTTT.

The V and J genes are TRBV27 and TRBJ2-1, with D maybe TRBD2 (6 bases). The germline gives CDR1 MNHEY, CDR2 SMNVEV (reference sequence). This CDR3 is 14 amino acids long. Trimming stripped 0 bases from V and 3 bases from J, with 6 bases between. CDR3 DNA: TGTGCCAGCAGTTTATCGGGAGGCTACAATGAGCAGTTCTTC. It translates to CASSLSGGYNEQFF.

The chain employs TRBV30 and TRBJ2-5; 13 bases fit TRBD2. The J segment lost 6 bases and the V segment lost 0 bases, leaving 7 bases of the junction unmatched. The CDR3 is made up of 16 amino acids. Germline lookup yields CDR1 GTSNPN and CDR2 SVGIG (reference sequence). CDR3 region: CAWSVWTSGGGKTQYF. The CDR3 DNA follows: TGTGCCTGGAGTGTGTGGACTAGCGGGGGAGGCAAGACCCAGTACTTC.

This chain joins TRBV5-5 and TRBJ1-3; D uncertain. Trimming pared 0 bases from V and 3 bases from J, leaving 13 bases between. This CDR3 spans 16 amino acids. Per the germline V gene, CDR1 is SGHKS and CDR2 is YYEKEE (reference sequence). DNA for the CDR3: TGTGCCAGCAGCTTGGTGGCAGGAATGGTTGGAAACACCATATATTTT. Translating gives CASSLVAGMVGNTIYF.

The chain links TRBV3-1 (or the pseudogene TRBV3-2) to TRBJ2-5; possible D gene TRBD2, 6 bases. The length of the CDR3 is 15 residues. The germline gives CDR1 LGHDT, CDR2 YNNKEL (reference sequence). The V and J ends lost 1 base and 1 base respectively, with 10 bases between them. For the CDR3, the DNA is TGTGCCAGCAGCCAAGGGACTACCTTCCAAGAGACCCAGTACTTC. Protein product: CASSQGTTFQETQYF.

The chain is built from TRBV6-1 and TRBJ2-2; D call uncertain. Trimming removed 2 bases from V and 3 bases from J, with 10 bases in between. Germline CDR1 is MNHNS and CDR2 is SASEGT. The CDR3 has 15 amino acids. For the CDR3, the DNA is TGTGCCAGCAGTGAATTGTCCATTTACACCGGGGAGCTGTTTTTT. It encodes CASSELSIYTGELFF.

The chain has TRBV5-1 and TRBJ1-4; TRBD1 is a possible D gene (6 bases). The V and J ends lost 3 bases and 5 bases respectively, with 11 bases between them. Germline V lookup: CDR1 SGHRS, CDR2 YFSETQ. The CDR3 is 14 amino acids. The CDR3 protein is CASSWTESNEKLFF. The CDR3 region has the DNA TGCGCCAGCAGCTGGACAGAATCCAATGAAAAACTGTTTTTT.

J is TRBJ2-7 and V is TRBV6-5; D gene unclear. The CDR3 has 15 amino acids. Germline assignment: CDR1 MNHEY and CDR2 SVGAGI. Trimming removed 4 bases at V and 0 bases at J, with 13 bases between. CDR3 DNA: TGTGCCAGCAGTTCCTTCCGGTCCCTCTCCTACGAGCAGTACTTC. This translates into CASSSFRSLSYEQYF.